This passage covers 26 T cell receptor beta chains from one sample sequenced in a study of human versus mouse CDR3 diversity and MHC coevolution. This table comes from immunoSEQ multiplex PCR, and its TCRdb copy is limited to in-frame clones, with some not included. Of about 80,000 clones in the sample, approximately 92% were seen once. Sequenced input: naive CD4+ T cells from blood. Documented subset: CD45RO-negative CD62L-positive naive CD4 T cells. The source of these receptors is a person between 25 and 75 years old in good health.

This sequence joins TRBV6-6 and TRBJ2-1; D is undetermined. The CDR3 has 11 amino acids. Germline V gene sequence: CDR1 MNHNY, CDR2 SVGAGI (reference sequence). Trimming removed 8 bases from V and 8 bases from J, with 10 bases in between. CDR3 nucleotides: TGTGCCAGCTCTAGGAATGATGAGCAGTTCTTC. This sequence encodes CASSRNDEQFF.

Turning to this clone: Other DNA sequences in this sample translate to the same CDR3. The chain carries TRBV7-2 and TRBJ1-1; D perhaps matches TRBD1 (6 bases). Germline CDR1 and CDR2: SGHTA and FQGNSA. Trimming left V 5 bases short and J 0 bases short, with 7 bases between. The CDR3 runs 13 residues. The CDR3 loop is CASSTGMNTEAFF. DNA of the CDR3: TGTGCCAGCAGCACAGGGATGAACACTGAAGCTTTCTTT.

The chain has TRBV7-2 and TRBJ2-2, with a possible D match to TRBD2 (5 bases). Germline V lookup: CDR1 SGHTA, CDR2 FQGNSA. Trimming took off 1 base at V and 7 bases at J, with 10 bases between the two ends. This CDR3 spans 14 amino acids. Written as DNA, the CDR3 is TGTGCCAGCAGCTTAGGGCTAGGAGGCGGGGAGCTGTTTTTT. Protein: CASSLGLGGGELFF.

This chain uses TRBV7-6 with TRBJ1-3; D gene ambiguous. The CDR3 loop spans 16 amino acids. Trimming removed 0 bases from V and 0 bases from J, with 9 bases in between. The V gene's germline CDR1 is SGHVS and CDR2 FNYEAQ. The CDR3, as DNA: TGTGCCAGCAGCTTAGCGCAGGCAGGCTCTGGAAACACCATATATTTT. It translates to CASSLAQAGSGNTIYF.

This sequence joins TRBV6-1 and TRBJ2-5; 7 nucleotides align to TRBD2. This CDR3 is built from 13 residues. Per germline, CDR1 MNHNS and CDR2 SASEGT. Germline trimming cut 6 bases from V and 4 bases from J; bases unmatched to any gene: 5. The DNA for the CDR3 is TGTGCCAGCAGGGGAGGGGTGGGAGAGACCCAGTACTTC. It yields the protein CASRGGVGETQYF.

The chain employs TRBV29-1 and TRBJ1-5; D perhaps matches TRBD1 (5 bases). Trimming removed 4 bases at V and 1 base at J, with 5 bases between. CDR3 length equals 12 residues. Germline V gene lookup returns CDR1 SQVTM and CDR2 ANQGSEA. This CDR3 reads CSVGGSNQPQHF. In DNA form, the CDR3 reads TGCAGCGTTGGGGGCAGCAATCAGCCCCAGCATTTT.

The chain has TRBV7-9 and TRBJ2-7; 8 bases are shared with TRBD1. Unmatched junction bases numbered 4, after V lost 1 base and J lost 2 bases. The germline CDR1 and CDR2 sequences are SEHNR and FQNEAQ (reference sequence). This CDR3 region has 15 residues. The CDR3 loop is CASSLGQGLTYEQYF. CDR3 nucleotides: TGTGCCAGCAGCTTAGGACAGGGGTTAACCTACGAGCAGTACTTC. Variable domain in full (rest from reference TRBV7-9 and TRBJ2-7): DTGVSQNPRHKITKRGQNVTFRCDPISEHNRLYWYRQTLGQGPEFLTYFQNEAQLEKSRLLSDRFSAERPKGSFSTLEIQRTEQGDSAMYLCASSLGQGLTYEQYFGPGTRLTVT.

This clone has a handful of counts. The chain employs TRBV6-5 and TRBJ1-4; 8 nucleotides agree with TRBD1. This CDR3 spans 15 amino acids. CDR1 MNHEY and CDR2 SVGAGI come from the germline V gene. V gave up 3 bases and J gave up 6 bases; unmatched junction bases: 6. The CDR3 here is CASSYTGTGHEKLFF. CDR3 coding DNA: TGTGCCAGCAGTTATACCGGGACAGGTCATGAAAAACTGTTTTTT.

The genes are TRBV6-5 and TRBJ2-2; 9 positions agree with TRBD1. J lost 15 bases, V lost 5 bases, and 4 bases had no gene match. The CDR3 runs to 11 residues. Germline V CDR1 and CDR2: MNHEY, SVGAGI. The CDR3 DNA reads as TGTGCCAGCAGTGGGACAGGGAAGGTGTTTTTT. This gives the protein CASSGTGKVFF.

The rearrangement links TRBV27 to TRBJ2-2; TRBD2 agrees at 7 bases. The CDR3 sequence is 15 residues long. The trim removed 4 bases at V and 5 bases at J, leaving 7 bases unmatched. The V gene's germline CDR1 is MNHEY and CDR2 SMNVEV (reference sequence). As DNA, the CDR3 is TGTGCCAGCAGTTGGGGAGGGGTGGGGACCGGGGAGCTGTTTTTT. This encodes CASSWGGVGTGELFF.

The chain carries TRBV18 and TRBJ2-1; D not resolved. The V and J ends lost 0 bases and 6 bases respectively, with 9 bases between them. This CDR3 has 14 amino acids. Germline values: CDR1 KGHSH, CDR2 LQKENI. Here the CDR3 reads CASSPPFPLNEQFF. In DNA, the CDR3 is TGTGCCAGCTCACCACCATTCCCCCTCAATGAGCAGTTCTTC. The full variable domain, its missing parts supplied by reference TRBV18 and TRBJ2-1, is NAGVMQNPRHLVRRRGQEARLRCSPMKGHSHVYWYRQLPEEGLKFMVYLQKENIIDESGMPKERFSAEFPKEGPSILRIQQVVRGDSAAYFCASSPPFPLNEQFFGPGTRLTVL.

The V and J genes are TRBV7-9 and TRBJ1-1, with D possibly being TRBD1 (6 bases). Trimming pared 0 bases from V and 1 base from J, leaving 6 bases between. Looked up from germline, CDR1 is SEHNR and CDR2 is FQNEAQ (reference sequence). CDR3 length equals 14 residues. CDR3 loop: CASSLAGGNTEAFF. The CDR3 DNA follows: TGTGCCAGCAGCTTAGCAGGGGGGAACACTGAAGCTTTCTTT.

The gene calls are TRBV5-6 and TRBJ1-1; D not certain. The ends were cut back, 4 bases at V and 10 bases at J, with 14 bases in the middle. CDR1 is SGHDT and CDR2 is YYEEEE in the germline V gene. The CDR3 contains 12 residues. The CDR3 bases are TGTGCCAGCAGCCTCAGTAACATAAGAGCTTTCTTT. Protein: CASSLSNIRAFF.

This chain joins TRBV18 and TRBJ2-7; D uncertain. Germline CDR1 is KGHSH and CDR2 is LQKENI. The CDR3 is 14 residues long. Trimming removed 2 bases from V and 2 bases from J, with 10 bases in between. This CDR3 reads CASSPSVTPYEQYF. CDR3 DNA sequence: TGTGCCAGCTCACCAAGTGTTACTCCCTACGAGCAGTACTTC.

This clone has a single count. The rearrangement uses TRBV19 and TRBJ1-5, with D unresolved. The V end was cut by 3 bases, the J end by 0 bases, with 6 bases between. Germline V gives CDR1 LNHDA, CDR2 SQIVND (reference sequence). The CDR3 extends over 14 amino acids. CDR3 residues: CASSIPISNQPQHF. The CDR3 coding sequence is TGTGCCAGTAGTATCCCCATTAGCAATCAGCCCCAGCATTTT.

The chain couples TRBV5-4 to TRBJ2-7; 11 positions agree with TRBD2. Germline trimming cut 7 bases from V and 0 bases from J; bases unmatched to any gene: 6. The length of the CDR3 is 15 residues. Germline V CDR1 and CDR2: SGHNT, YYREEE (reference sequence). The CDR3: CASGLAGGSSYEQYF. The CDR3 DNA is TGTGCCAGCGGGCTAGCGGGGGGAAGCTCCTACGAGCAGTACTTC.

This chain links TRBV11-2 with TRBJ1-2; D possibly corresponds to TRBD1 (6 bases). The CDR3 runs 14 residues. CDR1 is SGHAT, CDR2 FQNNGV, per germline. V was clipped by 4 bases and J by 8 bases, with 17 bases between them. CDR3 coding DNA: TGTGCCAGCAGCTCGATTGGACAGCGGGGCGGCTACACCTTC. Translated, it gives CASSSIGQRGGYTF.

The table lists this clone with a count of one. The genes are TRBV6-5 and TRBJ2-6, with D possibly TRBD1 on 5 matching bases. The germline V gene encodes CDR1 MNHEY and CDR2 SVGAGI. CDR3 length: 16 amino acids. Trimming shortened V by 2 bases and J by 4 bases, and 12 bases separated the two germline ends. In DNA, the CDR3 is TGTGCCAGCAGTTACGCGCAGGGCTCCGGGGCCAACGTCCTGACTTTC. This encodes CASSYAQGSGANVLTF.

In its sample, this clone was seen once. CDR3: CASSPTYSSTDTQYF. The CDR3, as DNA: TGTGCCAGCAGCCCCACTTACTCGAGCACAGATACGCAGTATTTT. The chain combines TRBV7-7 with TRBJ2-3; the D is unclear. V gave up 5 bases and J gave up 0 bases, with 12 bases separating them. Looked up from germline, CDR1 is SSHAT and CDR2 is FNYEAQ (reference sequence). The CDR3 has 15 residues. The whole variable domain, remainder taken from reference TRBV7-7 and TRBJ2-3, is GAGVSQSPRYKVTKRGQDVTLRCDPISSHATLYWYQQALGQGPEFLTYFNYEAQPDKSGLPSDRFSAERPEGSISTLTIQRTEQRDSAMYRCASSPTYSSTDTQYFGPGTRLTVL.

This sequence joins TRBV7-9 and TRBJ2-7, with a possible D match to TRBD2 (7 bases). This CDR3 contains 16 residues. Germline V lookup: CDR1 SEHNR, CDR2 FQNEAQ (reference sequence). With 4 bases removed from V and 5 bases from J, the gap between germline ends came to 21 bases. The chain's CDR3 is CASSWGEGGGRNEQYF. The CDR3 DNA sequence: TGTGCCAGCAGCTGGGGGGAGGGGGGCGGTAGGAACGAGCAGTACTTC.

This chain joins TRBV9 and TRBJ2-2; TRBD2 is a possible D gene (7 bases). The length of the CDR3 is 13 residues. V was trimmed by 8 bases and J by 7 bases, leaving 15 bases between them. CDR1 is SGDLS, CDR2 YYNGEE, per germline. The CDR3 nucleotides are TGTGCCAGTAGGGGGGGGGCAAGCGGGGAGCTGTTTTTT. This gives the protein CASRGGASGELFF.

This sequence joins TRBV7-9 and TRBJ1-2; D unresolved. CDR1 is SEHNR, CDR2 FQNEAQ, per germline (reference sequence). The CDR3 totals 13 residues. The V gene lost 5 bases and the J gene lost 3 bases, with 10 bases spanning the gap. For the CDR3, the DNA is TGTGCCAGCAGCCCGACACCTCACTATGGCTACACCTTC. The encoded protein is CASSPTPHYGYTF.

The chain carries TRBV7-2 and TRBJ1-4; 10 bases are a match to TRBD1. This CDR3 comprises 16 residues. The germline gives CDR1 SGHTA, CDR2 FQGNSA. With V trimmed by 5 bases and J by 3 bases, 6 bases remained unmatched. The CDR3 spells CASSPPGTGANEKLFF. DNA for the CDR3: TGTGCCAGCAGCCCTCCTGGGACAGGGGCTAATGAAAAACTGTTTTTT.

V usage is TRBV7-3 and J usage is TRBJ1-5; 9 positions match TRBD1. The CDR3 has 13 residues. The J segment lost 6 bases and the V segment lost 4 bases, leaving 1 base of the junction unmatched. Germline CDR1 and CDR2: SGHTA and FQGTGA. CDR3 DNA sequence: TGTGCCAGCAGCTCGGACAGGGGTCAGCCCCAGCATTTT. This codes for CASSSDRGQPQHF. Using reference TRBV7-3 and TRBJ1-5 for the parts outside the CDR3, the full variable domain is GAGVSQTPSNKVTEKGKYVELRCDPISGHTALYWYRQSLGQGPEFLIYFQGTGAADDSGLPNDRFFAVRPEGSVSTLKIQRTERGDSAVYLCASSSDRGQPQHFGDGTRLSIL.

This chain links TRBV5-1 with TRBJ2-5, with TRBD2 as a possible D gene (6 bases). Gene TRBJ2-7 matches the end of the DNA better, so the J call may be wrong. CDR3 length equals 11 residues. Germline CDR1 is SGHRS and CDR2 is YFSETQ. CDR3 region: CASSGRSEQYF. CDR3 sequence (DNA): TGCGCCAGCAGCGGGAGGAGCGAGCAGTACTTC.

The V and J genes are TRBV4-2 and TRBJ2-1, with D hard to call. This CDR3 has 14 amino acids. The ends were cut back, 4 bases at V and 2 bases at J, with 9 bases in the middle. CDR1 is LGHNA, CDR2 YNFKEQ, per germline. CDR3 sequence: CASSLDDTYNEQFF. The CDR3 coding sequence is TGTGCCAGCAGCCTAGATGACACCTACAATGAGCAGTTCTTC.